These 24 T cell receptor beta chains originate from one sample sequenced in a study of response to subunit inactivated influenza vaccine. TCRdb re-called the RT-PCR reads with MiXCR, one entry per CDR3 protein. The table has about 700,000 distinct CDR3 sequences, about 15% seen once. The sample in question was PBMCs from blood, obtained approximately 15 days before vaccination. All receptors derive from a man aged 50 to 60 who received an inactivated influenza vaccine.

This clonotype was picked up a small number of times. The gene calls are TRBV4-1 and TRBJ2-7; maybe TRBD1 (6 bases). Per the germline V gene, CDR1 is MGHRA and CDR2 is YSYEKL. The V end lost 2 bases, the J end lost 2 bases, and 10 bases lay between the germline ends. The CDR3 spans 14 residues. CDR3 in DNA: TGCGCCAGCAGCCAATGGACAGACACCTACGAGCAGTACTTC. This gives the protein CASSQWTDTYEQYF.

The chain links TRBV6-2 or TRBV6-3 to TRBJ1-1, with a tentative D call TRBD1 (5 bases). CDR1 MNHEY and CDR2 SVGEGT come from the germline V gene. V shed 1 base and J shed 7 bases, with 13 bases lying between them. The CDR3 loop spans 14 amino acids. CDR3 amino acids: CASSYWGETLEAFF. DNA for the CDR3: TGTGCCAGCAGTTACTGGGGGGAGACCCTTGAAGCTTTCTTT.

This chain joins TRBV6-4 and TRBJ1-5, with D possibly matching TRBD1 (5 bases). The V gene lost 4 bases and the J gene lost 4 bases, with 8 bases spanning the gap. The CDR3 is 13 residues long. Per the germline V gene, CDR1 is MRHNA and CDR2 is SNTAGT. CDR3 protein: CASSAGVNQPQHF. The CDR3 nucleotides read TGTGCCAGCAGTGCGGGGGTAAATCAGCCCCAGCATTTT.

The J gene is TRBJ1-1, the V gene TRBV30, with 7 bases that match TRBD1. V was pared by 5 bases and J by 5 bases, with 8 bases of the junction left unmatched. Germline V gene lookup returns CDR1 GTSNPN and CDR2 SVGIG (reference sequence). This CDR3 contains 13 residues. CDR3 residues: CAWATGRATEAFF. In DNA, the CDR3 is TGTGCCTGGGCGACAGGGCGCGCGACTGAAGCTTTCTTT.

This clonotype was seen a few times. The rearrangement uses TRBV6-1 and TRBJ1-1; no definite D call. The CDR3 consists of 14 residues. CDR1 and CDR2 from the germline V gene are MNHNS and SASEGT. Trimming stripped 2 bases from V and 6 bases from J, with 13 bases between. The CDR3 DNA follows: TGTGCCAGCAGTGAACTTGGAATGGGTGCTGAAGCTTTCTTT. It is translated as CASSELGMGAEAFF.

V is TRBV20-1 and J is TRBJ2-1; D is possibly TRBD2 (7 bases). This CDR3 has 14 residues. The ends were cut back, 5 bases at V and 7 bases at J, with 18 bases in the middle. Germline-derived CDR1 and CDR2 are DFQATT and SNEGSKA (reference sequence). CDR3 sequence reads: CSAFTGRGWNEQFF. The CDR3 nucleotides are TGCAGTGCTTTTACAGGGAGGGGATGGAATGAGCAGTTCTTC.

V and J are TRBV9 and TRBJ2-3, with D unresolved. The V and J ends lost 2 bases and 2 bases respectively, with 12 bases between them. Germline lookup yields CDR1 SGDLS and CDR2 YYNGEE. CDR3 size: 15 residues. DNA of the CDR3: TGTGCCAGCAGCGTTTCCGCGCACATCACAGATACGCAGTATTTT. It specifies CASSVSAHITDTQYF.

The table lists this clonotype with a few counts. This rearrangement joins TRBV5-6 to TRBJ2-1; D gene ambiguous. CDR3 length equals 16 residues. Germline V CDR1 and CDR2: SGHDT, YYEEEE. V was shortened by 3 bases and J by 3 bases, with 16 bases between the two germline ends. The CDR3 DNA sequence: TGTGCCAGCAGCTCTTTCCCTTGGACCAACTACAATGAGCAGTTCTTC. Encoded protein: CASSSFPWTNYNEQFF.

This clonotype was recorded only once. V is TRBV6-2 or TRBV6-3 and J is TRBJ2-1; 9 bases map to TRBD2. Per germline, CDR1 MNHEY and CDR2 SVGEGT. This CDR3 spans 14 amino acids. Losses at the gene ends were 4 bases for V and 6 bases for J; bases not matched to a gene: 4. The CDR3 loop reads CASSSLAGLNEQFF. CDR3 sequence (DNA): TGTGCCAGCAGTTCACTAGCGGGTCTCAATGAGCAGTTCTTC.

The V and J genes are TRBV29-1 and TRBJ2-5, with D perhaps assigned TRBD1 or TRBD2 (6 bases each). Germline CDR1 and CDR2: SQVTM and ANQGSEA. V was shortened by 3 bases and J by 1 base, with 15 bases between the two germline ends. CDR3 size: 15 residues. The DNA of the CDR3 is TGCAGCGTTGAGGGGCTAGGGGGGCTCCAAGAGACCCAGTACTTC. Residues: CSVEGLGGLQETQYF.

This clonotype was seen a handful of times. CDR3 coding DNA: TGCAGTGCAAAGGACAGTTACTACGAGCAGTACTTC. It codes for CSAKDSYYEQYF. This chain links TRBV20-1 with TRBJ2-7; D is perhaps TRBD1 (6 bases). The CDR3 has 12 amino acids. Germline lookup yields CDR1 DFQATT and CDR2 SNEGSKA (reference sequence). Trimming stripped 6 bases from V and 3 bases from J, with 12 bases between.

This clonotype showed up many times. The chain links TRBV28 to TRBJ2-7; 9 bases are a match to TRBD1. V lost 7 bases and J lost 2; bases outside the gene matches: 9. The CDR3 covers 15 residues. CDR1 and CDR2 (germline): MDHEN, SYDVKM. The CDR3 nucleotides read TGTGCCAGCAATCAACAGGGGGCCTCACCCTACGAGCAGTACTTC. Protein: CASNQQGASPYEQYF.

About this clonotype itself: The junction and the germline gene differ at one end; a read error may be behind it. The V call is TRBV7-2, the J call TRBJ2-3, with 7 bases matching TRBD2. The CDR3 covers 15 residues. In germline, CDR1 is SGHTA, CDR2 FQGNSA. In nucleotides, the CDR3 is TGTGCCAACAGCTTAGGGACTACCCAAACCCTGGGGCAGTATTTT. Translation gives CANSLGTTQTLGQYF. Full variable domain (remainder filled in from reference TRBV7-2 and TRBJ2-3): GAGVSQSPSNKVTEKGKDVELRCDPISGHTALYWYRQSLGQGLEFLIYFQGNSAPDKSGLPSDRFSAERTGGSVSTLTIQRTQQEDSAVYLCANSLGTTQTLGQYFGPGTRLTVL.

This clonotype was seen a few times. J is TRBJ1-2 and V is TRBV3-1, with D uncertain. V was clipped by 1 base and J by 7 bases, with 7 bases between them. CDR1 and CDR2 from the germline V gene are LGHDT and YNNKEL (reference sequence). The CDR3 has 12 amino acids. The CDR3 reads CASSQGNAGYTF. The CDR3 nucleotides are TGTGCCAGCAGCCAAGGAAATGCTGGCTACACCTTC. Drawing the rest from reference TRBV3-1 and TRBJ1-2, the complete variable domain is DTAVSQTPKYLVTQMGNDKSIKCEQNLGHDTMYWYKQDSKKFLKIMFSYNNKELIINETVPNRFSPKSPDKAHLNLHINSLELGDSAVYFCASSQGNAGYTFGSGTRLTVV.

V is TRBV6-2 or TRBV6-3 and J is TRBJ2-7; perhaps TRBD1 as D (6 bases). Trimming removed 11 bases from V and 2 bases from J, with 22 bases in between. Looked up from germline, CDR1 is MNHEY and CDR2 is SVGEGT. The CDR3 is 15 residues long. The CDR3 sequence: CACKLTAGETYEQYF. Written as DNA, the CDR3 is TGTGCCTGCAAGCTAACGGCAGGGGAAACCTACGAGCAGTACTTC.

The sample holds a few counts of this clonotype. The rearrangement links TRBV2 to TRBJ2-7; 9 nucleotides agree with TRBD2. Germline V gene sequence: CDR1 SNHLY, CDR2 FYNNEI. The CDR3 is made up of 14 amino acids. Trimming cost V 7 bases and J 7 bases; bases outside gene matches: 11. The DNA for the CDR3 is TGTGCCAGCATCTTAGCGGGGGCTACCTGGGAGCAGTACTTC. This encodes CASILAGATWEQYF.

This chain links TRBV2 with TRBJ2-5; D is unresolved. CDR1 SNHLY and CDR2 FYNNEI come from the germline V gene. This CDR3 comprises 14 residues. The ends were cut back, 1 base at V and 4 bases at J, with 10 bases in the middle. CDR3 in amino acids: CASSEDGFGETQYF. As DNA, the CDR3 is TGTGCCAGCAGTGAAGATGGGTTTGGAGAGACCCAGTACTTC. The complete variable domain, with remaining parts taken from reference TRBV2 and TRBJ2-5, reads EPEVTQTPSHQVTQMGQEVILRCVPISNHLYFYWYRQILGQKVEFLVSFYNNEISEKSEIFDDQFSVERPDGSNFTLKIRSTKLEDSAMYFCASSEDGFGETQYFGPGTRLLVL.

There are a few counts of this clonotype. This chain uses TRBV11-3 with TRBJ2-1, with TRBD2 matching 9 bases. The CDR3 length is 15 residues. V lost 1 base, J lost 6 bases, and 4 bases stayed unmatched. Germline V gene sequence: CDR1 SGHNT, CDR2 YENEEA. CDR3 in DNA: TGTGCCAGCAGCTTAGGACTAGCGGAGGGCAATGAGCAGTTCTTC. Encoded protein: CASSLGLAEGNEQFF.

This clonotype was detected only a few times. The chain couples TRBV3-1 to TRBJ2-7; no clear D. CDR3 length: 15 amino acids. Germline V gene lookup returns CDR1 LGHDT and CDR2 YNNKEL (reference sequence). V was clipped by 0 bases and J by 2 bases, with 11 bases between them. The CDR3 coding sequence is TGTGCCAGCAGCCAAGACGCGCGGCCAACCTACGAGCAGTACTTC. This sequence encodes CASSQDARPTYEQYF.

As DNA, the CDR3 is TGTGCCAGCAGGGAGTATCGTTTCCAAGAGACCCAGTACTTC. Translation gives CASREYRFQETQYF. This chain links TRBV28 with TRBJ2-5; no clear D. Germline values: CDR1 MDHEN, CDR2 SYDVKM. This CDR3 spans 14 amino acids. Trimming removed 6 bases from V and 1 base from J, with 12 bases in between. The full variable domain, completed using reference TRBV28 and TRBJ2-5, is DVKVTQSSRYLVKRTGEKVFLECVQDMDHENMFWYRQDPGLGLRLIYFSYDVKMKEKGDIPEGYSVSREKKERFSLILESASTNQTSMYLCASREYRFQETQYFGPGTRLLVL.

This chain uses TRBV19 with TRBJ2-7; D is unclear. The V gene lost 4 bases and the J gene lost 0 bases, with 10 bases spanning the gap. From germline, CDR1 is LNHDA and CDR2 SQIVND (reference sequence). This CDR3 is built from 14 residues. The CDR3 nucleotides read TGTGCCAGTAGTACGGTCGCAAGCTCCTACGAGCAGTACTTC. It encodes CASSTVASSYEQYF.

This clonotype was observed a handful of times. V gene TRBV28 combines with J gene TRBJ2-3, with D hard to call. Germline-derived CDR1 and CDR2 are MDHEN and SYDVKM. Trimming pared 6 bases from V and 1 base from J, leaving 11 bases between. The CDR3 totals 14 residues. DNA of the CDR3: TGTGCCAGCAGGTCGCCAGGAGGCACAGATACGCAGTATTTT. This gives the protein CASRSPGGTDTQYF.

This clonotype was recorded at least ten times. The genes are TRBV11-3 and TRBJ2-3; TRBD2 might be the D (6 bases). V gave up 1 base and J gave up 2 bases, with 7 bases separating them. The CDR3 is 14 amino acids. Germline values: CDR1 SGHNT, CDR2 YENEEA. CDR3 bases: TGTGCCAGCAGCTTAGGGCGGGACACAGATACGCAGTATTTT. Translating gives CASSLGRDTDTQYF.

This clonotype has just a few counts. In DNA form, the CDR3 reads TGTGCCTGGAGTTGGGGGGTTACCGGGGAGCTGTTTTTT. Translating it yields CAWSWGVTGELFF. The genes are TRBV30 and TRBJ2-2, with a possible D match to TRBD2 (6 bases). Germline CDR1 and CDR2: GTSNPN and SVGIG (reference sequence). Trimming shortened V by 2 bases and J by 5 bases, and 9 bases separated the two germline ends. This CDR3 has 13 amino acids. The full variable domain, with the rest looked up from reference TRBV30 and TRBJ2-2, is SQTIHQWPATLVQPVGSPLSLECTVEGTSNPNLYWYRQAAGRGLQLLFYSVGIGQISSEVPQNLSASRPQDRQFILSSKKLLLSDSGFYLCAWSWGVTGELFFGEGSRLTVL.